This TCR beta chain emerged from a study of shared clonotypes between healthy human individuals. TCRdb's copy holds only in-frame clones and misses some; the assay was immunoSEQ multiplex PCR. The data contain more than 200,000 clones, 50% to 80% of them singletons. Germline loops: CDR1 SNHLY, CDR2 FYNNEI. V was cut by 2 bases and J by 5 bases, with 7 bases left in between. The CDR3 spans 13 residues. Sequencing was done on a sample of memory CD4+ T cells sorted from blood. Subset denoted: CD45RA-negative fraction. This chain joins TRBV2 and TRBJ1-5; possibly TRBD1 for D (5 bases). The clonotype was recovered from a man aged 25-40 years in good health. The CDR3 spells CASSEIGDQPQHF. CDR3 DNA sequence: TGTGCCAGCAGTGAAATAGGGGATCAGCCCCAGCATTTT.